This T cell receptor beta chain was identified in a study of identifying expanded T cells in peripheral blood. Healthy donors had no documented immune events, such as infections, while sampled. Sequenced by immunoSEQ multiplex PCR; TCRdb stores in-frame clones only, minus some. Of tens of thousands of clones listed, 88% were seen once; the top ten hold less than 6%. Regarding this clone: Its antigen is as yet unknown.

There are 13 residues in the CDR3. CDR1 is LNHDA, CDR2 SQIVND, per germline (reference sequence). Deletions cut 4 bases from V and 8 bases from J, with 14 bases between. Study-wide results and caveats: Variance in clone template counts between approximately 2-week samples significantly increased with total template count across all healthy donors. Differentially abundant clones: around 1.2 between replicates, 15 to 17 at around 14 days, 19 to 20 at four.

J is TRBJ1-2 and V is TRBV19, with D tentatively TRBD1 (5 bases). The source of this sequence is a person aged 18-70 years in good health. Sequenced sample: blood. The CDR3 here is CASSTGVSYGYTF. The CDR3 region has the DNA TGTGCCAGTAGTACGGGGGTCTCCTACGGCTACACCTTC.